Reported below is one TCR beta chain. These data originate in a study of identical twins. V gave up 5 bases and J gave up 1 base, with 16 bases separating them. CDR3 length: 15 amino acids. Germline CDR1 reads DFQATT; CDR2 reads SNEGSKA (reference sequence). TCRdb reanalysed the 5' RACE reads using MiXCR and keeps one entry per CDR3 protein. The sample consists of 400,000 to 550,000 distinct CDR3 sequences, approximately 15% of them appearing once. Another study also made use of these data, one on yellow fever vaccine responses in identical twins.

J is TRBJ2-3 and V is TRBV20-1; a possible D gene is TRBD2 (6 bases). The sequence came from a woman aged 18-29 years in good health. The material sequenced was CD4+ T cells sorted from blood. The CDR3: CSAVDYRPGTDTQYF. The CDR3 DNA reads as TGCAGTGCTGTGGACTATCGGCCCGGCACAGATACGCAGTATTTT.